The 32 T cell receptor beta chains reported below all come from one sample, sequenced in a study of cytomegalovirus exposure and HLA in healthy donors. Libraries were prepared by immunoSEQ multiplex PCR; TCRdb keeps only in-frame clonotypes and omits some of them. Of some 170,000 clones in the sample, about 86% were seen once. The sample was PBMCs. The receptor set was obtained from a woman in her twenties or thirties in good health and CMV-seronegative.

The J gene is TRBJ1-1, the V gene TRBV10-3; D remains unclear. The CDR3 spans 14 residues. V lost 4 bases and J lost 4, with 13 bases in between. Germline V gene sequence: CDR1 ENHRY, CDR2 SYGVKD. Here the CDR3 DNA reads TGTGCCATCAGTGGATTAGTAGGATCCACTGAAGCTTTCTTT. Encoded protein: CAISGLVGSTEAFF.

The chain joins TRBV19 to TRBJ2-7; TRBD1 aligns across 8 bases. CDR1 is LNHDA, CDR2 SQIVND, per germline (reference sequence). CDR3 length equals 15 residues. V gave up 7 bases and J gave up 2 bases; unmatched junction bases: 10. Here the CDR3 reads CASTPADREPYEQYF. Here the CDR3 DNA reads TGTGCCAGTACCCCGGCGGACAGGGAACCCTACGAGCAGTACTTC.

There are a few counts of this clone. CDR3 nucleotide sequence: TGCGCCAGCAGCCAAGAGGACGGCTCCTCTAACTATGGCTACACCTTC. Residues: CASSQEDGSSNYGYTF. This chain links TRBV4-1 with TRBJ1-2; D gene uncertain. Germline V gene lookup returns CDR1 MGHRA and CDR2 YSYEKL. The V gene lost 0 bases and the J gene lost 0 bases, with 11 bases spanning the gap. There are 16 residues in the CDR3.

The chain carries TRBV7-2 and TRBJ2-7; no firm D call. CDR3 size: 13 residues. The V gene's germline CDR1 is SGHTA and CDR2 FQGNSA. Trimming took 0 bases from V and 1 from J, leaving 4 bases between them. The CDR3 here is CASSLASSYEQYF. DNA for the CDR3: TGTGCCAGCAGCTTAGCCAGTTCCTACGAGCAGTACTTC.

The rearrangement links TRBV2 to TRBJ2-2; D is perhaps TRBD1 (6 bases). Trimming left V 6 bases short and J 2 bases short, with 7 bases between. In germline, CDR1 is SNHLY, CDR2 FYNNEI. This CDR3 is built from 13 residues. The CDR3 nucleotides read TGTGCCAGCAGGGGGGCAAACACCGGGGAGCTGTTTTTT. This codes for CASRGANTGELFF.

In its sample, this clone was seen a few times. The chain joins TRBV10-3 to TRBJ1-2; TRBD1 is a possible D gene (6 bases). The CDR3 runs 13 residues. Trimming took off 3 bases at V and 9 bases at J, with 14 bases between the two ends. Germline V gene lookup returns CDR1 ENHRY and CDR2 SYGVKD. CDR3 DNA: TGTGCCATCAGTGAAACAGGGCCATGGAGCTACACCTTC. Encoded protein: CAISETGPWSYTF.

This clone was recorded only once. J is TRBJ2-2 and V is TRBV5-6; 10 positions match TRBD2. V dropped 0 bases and J dropped 6; count of bases not matched to a gene: 5. Germline V gene data show CDR1 as SGHDT and CDR2 as YYEEEE. The CDR3 spans 16 residues. The CDR3 DNA sequence: TGTGCCAGCAGCTTGGTATCTAGCGGGGGACCCGGGGAGCTGTTTTTT. It specifies CASSLVSSGGPGELFF. Looking up the rest from reference TRBV5-6 and TRBJ2-2 gives the full variable domain: DAGVTQSPTHLIKTRGQQVTLRCSPKSGHDTVSWYQQALGQGPQFIFQYYEEEERQRGNFPDRFSGHQFPNYSSELNVNALLLGDSALYLCASSLVSSGGPGELFFGEGSRLTVL.

The V gene is TRBV10-3, the J gene TRBJ1-1, with D perhaps TRBD1 (6 bases). V was clipped by 3 bases and J by 4 bases, with 12 bases between them. The CDR3 covers 14 residues. Germline values: CDR1 ENHRY, CDR2 SYGVKD. CDR3 amino acids: CAISDLTGRTEAFF. Here the CDR3 DNA reads TGTGCCATCAGTGATCTTACAGGGCGCACTGAAGCTTTCTTT.

J is TRBJ1-1 and V is TRBV5-6; 7 bases are a match to TRBD1. The germline V gene has CDR1 SGHDT and CDR2 YYEEEE. V was clipped by 2 bases and J by 3 bases; unmatched bases: 10. The CDR3 extends over 16 amino acids. The CDR3 sequence is CASSFGTATPYTEAFF. The DNA for the CDR3 is TGTGCCAGCAGCTTCGGGACAGCCACCCCTTACACTGAAGCTTTCTTT.

The V call is TRBV7-2, the J call TRBJ2-7; maybe TRBD2 (6 bases). Germline-derived CDR1 and CDR2 are SGHTA and FQGNSA. The CDR3 runs 14 residues. V was clipped by 3 bases and J by 0 bases, with 9 bases between them. CDR3 residues: CASSLEGISYEQYF. The CDR3, as DNA: TGTGCCAGCAGCTTGGAGGGGATCTCCTACGAGCAGTACTTC.

V and J are TRBV4-2 and TRBJ2-7; 7 bases match TRBD2. The germline V gene encodes CDR1 LGHNA and CDR2 YNFKEQ. V was pared by 0 bases and J by 2 bases, with 4 bases of the junction left unmatched. This CDR3 is 15 amino acids long. The CDR3 protein is CASSQDSSGAYEQYF. The CDR3 coding sequence is TGTGCCAGCAGCCAAGATTCTAGCGGAGCCTACGAGCAGTACTTC.

The chain is built from TRBV5-3 and TRBJ2-7; D unclear. TRBV5-3 is an ORF, with its function uncertain. CDR3 length: 13 amino acids. V shed 2 bases and J shed 3 bases, with 9 bases lying between them. CDR3 sequence: CARSFPALYEQYF. The CDR3, as DNA: TGTGCCAGAAGCTTTCCAGCTCTCTACGAGCAGTACTTC.

The V call is TRBV30, the J call TRBJ2-5, with D perhaps being TRBD1 or TRBD2 (5 bases each). The germline V and J ends were trimmed by 4 bases and 2 bases, with 11 bases remaining between them. Germline V gene sequence: CDR1 GTSNPN, CDR2 SVGIG (reference sequence). This CDR3 contains 13 residues. The CDR3 sequence is CAWMRGDQETQYF. Written as DNA, the CDR3 is TGTGCCTGGATGAGGGGTGATCAAGAGACCCAGTACTTC. The full variable domain, in which reference TRBV30 and TRBJ2-5 provide the parts outside the CDR3, is SQTIHQWPATLVQPVGSPLSLECTVEGTSNPNLYWYRQAAGRGLQLLFYSVGIGQISSEVPQNLSASRPQDRQFILSSKKLLLSDSGFYLCAWMRGDQETQYFGPGTRLLVL.

CDR3 in DNA: TGTGCCAGCAGCTTAGACCTCAGGGACGAGCAGTACTTC. It translates to CASSLDLRDEQYF. This chain links TRBV11-2 with TRBJ2-7; tentatively, D is TRBD1 (5 bases). CDR1 and CDR2 from the germline V gene are SGHAT and FQNNGV. Trimming removed 0 bases from V and 5 bases from J, with 8 bases in between. This CDR3 has 13 residues.

This chain uses TRBV2 with TRBJ1-1, with D possibly matching TRBD1 (6 bases). The germline V and J ends were trimmed by 4 bases and 3 bases, with 12 bases remaining between them. The CDR3 is made up of 14 amino acids. Germline V lookup: CDR1 SNHLY, CDR2 FYNNEI. Here the CDR3 reads CASSVQGRDTEAFF. CDR3 DNA: TGTGCCAGCAGTGTGCAGGGGAGAGACACTGAAGCTTTCTTT.

The V call is TRBV29-1, the J call TRBJ1-1; unclear D gene. CDR1 is SQVTM and CDR2 is ANQGSEA in the germline V gene. V gave up 4 bases and J gave up 4 bases, with 13 bases separating them. CDR3 length: 13 amino acids. The CDR3 bases are TGCAGCGTTGTTGGGTTTTCGGGCACTGAAGCTTTCTTT. Encoded protein: CSVVGFSGTEAFF.

V gene TRBV4-1 combines with J gene TRBJ1-6; D may be TRBD1 (5 bases). Germline V lookup: CDR1 MGHRA, CDR2 YSYEKL. The CDR3 sequence is 14 residues long. Deletions cut 1 base from V and 9 bases from J, with 10 bases between. The CDR3 DNA follows: TGCGCCAGCAGCCAAGTAGGGGATGGTTCACCCCTCCACTTT. Its protein product is CASSQVGDGSPLHF.

The sample holds one count of this clone. The V call is TRBV5-6, the J call TRBJ1-4; no clear D gene. This CDR3 has 17 residues. Germline CDR1 and CDR2: SGHDT and YYEEEE. V was pared by 1 base and J by 6 bases, with 19 bases between. This CDR3 reads CASSLYQDPRLDEKLFF. The CDR3, as DNA: TGTGCCAGCAGCTTGTATCAAGACCCTCGCTTGGATGAAAAACTGTTTTTT.

This sequence joins TRBV18 and TRBJ1-5, with D tentatively TRBD1 (5 bases). The V gene's germline CDR1 is KGHSH and CDR2 LQKENI. Deletions cut 4 bases from V and 5 bases from J, with 9 bases between. The CDR3 runs to 13 residues. CDR3 loop: CASSRGTDQPQHF. The CDR3, as DNA: TGTGCCAGCTCACGAGGGACGGATCAGCCCCAGCATTTT.

This clone appeared a few times. The chain carries TRBV11-2 and TRBJ1-3; D gene uncertain. CDR3 length equals 13 residues. CDR1 and CDR2 (germline): SGHAT, FQNNGV. Trimming stripped 1 base from V and 9 bases from J, with 10 bases between. The CDR3 DNA follows: TGTGCCAGCAGCTTAGCCTCGGGGAGCACCATATATTTT. Residues: CASSLASGSTIYF. The full variable domain, in which reference TRBV11-2 and TRBJ1-3 provide the parts outside the CDR3, is EAGVAQSPRYKIIEKRQSVAFWCNPISGHATLYWYQQILGQGPKLLIQFQNNGVVDDSQLPKDRFSAERLKGVDSTLKIQPAKLEDSAVYLCASSLASGSTIYFGEGSWLTVV.

The J gene is TRBJ2-3, the V gene TRBV4-3; D possibly corresponds to TRBD2 (5 bases). Trimming left V 3 bases short and J 4 bases short, with 14 bases between. Looked up from germline, CDR1 is LGHNA and CDR2 is YSLEER. The CDR3 loop spans 15 amino acids. This CDR3 reads CASSQTGINSDTQYF. The CDR3 nucleotides read TGCGCCAGCAGCCAGACGGGAATAAACTCAGATACGCAGTATTTT.

CDR3 nucleotide sequence: TGTGCCAGCAGCTTTACTAGCGGCCAAGAGACCCAGTACTTC. It translates to CASSFTSGQETQYF. The gene calls are TRBV7-9 and TRBJ2-5, with 8 bases aligning to TRBD2. Germline V gene lookup returns CDR1 SEHNR and CDR2 FQNEAQ (reference sequence). Losses at the gene ends were 3 bases for V and 1 base for J; bases not matched to a gene: 1. This CDR3 region has 14 residues.

The sample holds many counts of this clone. The chain joins TRBV6-5 to TRBJ2-7, with a possible D match to TRBD2 (7 bases). Germline CDR1 is MNHEY and CDR2 is SVGAGI. CDR3 length: 15 residues. The V and J ends lost 3 bases and 0 bases respectively, with 12 bases between them. The CDR3 DNA reads TGTGCCAGCAGTTATCGCGGGGGCCCCTCCTACGAGCAGTACTTC. Translating gives CASSYRGGPSYEQYF.

The rearrangement links TRBV5-6 to TRBJ2-5, with TRBD2 matching 14 bases. Unmatched junction bases numbered 6, after V lost 3 bases and J lost 2 bases. From germline, CDR1 is SGHDT and CDR2 YYEEEE. The CDR3 is made up of 17 amino acids. Written as DNA, the CDR3 is TGTGCCAGCAGCTGGGGACTAGCGGGAGCCGCTCAAGAGACCCAGTACTTC. It is translated as CASSWGLAGAAQETQYF.

The CDR3 DNA is TGTGCCACAGAGGCTAGCGGGATGGCGGGCGAGCAGTACTTC. The encoded protein is CATEASGMAGEQYF. The rearrangement links TRBV28 to TRBJ2-7; TRBD2 aligns across 9 bases. The ends lost 10 bases at V and 6 bases at J; junction bases unmatched: 13. CDR1 MDHEN and CDR2 SYDVKM come from the germline V gene. The CDR3 extends over 14 amino acids.

This clone was seen a few times. V is TRBV2 and J is TRBJ1-2, with D uncertain. Germline assignment: CDR1 SNHLY and CDR2 FYNNEI. Trimming shortened V by 5 bases and J by 4 bases, and 11 bases separated the two germline ends. This CDR3 has 13 residues. The CDR3 DNA reads TGTGCCAGCAGTCAAAAGCTGAGCTATGGCTACACCTTC. Residues: CASSQKLSYGYTF. The complete variable domain, with remaining parts taken from reference TRBV2 and TRBJ1-2, reads EPEVTQTPSHQVTQMGQEVILRCVPISNHLYFYWYRQILGQKVEFLVSFYNNEISEKSEIFDDQFSVERPDGSNFTLKIRSTKLEDSAMYFCASSQKLSYGYTFGSGTRLTVV.

The gene calls are TRBV30 and TRBJ2-3, with 9 bases matching TRBD1. The germline V gene has CDR1 GTSNPN and CDR2 SVGIG (reference sequence). The CDR3 is 14 residues long. With 7 bases clipped from V and 4 bases from J, the junction kept 9 bases outside the gene matches. The CDR3 region is CASTRDRAADTQYF. DNA of the CDR3: TGTGCCTCAACCCGGGACAGGGCTGCAGATACGCAGTATTTT.

The chain combines TRBV7-7 with TRBJ2-1, with D perhaps TRBD1 or TRBD2 (5 bases each). Trimming took 5 bases from V and 8 from J, leaving 19 bases between them. The germline V gene encodes CDR1 SSHAT and CDR2 FNYEAQ (reference sequence). The CDR3 is 15 residues long. CDR3: CASSPLGATTHEQFF. Written as DNA, the CDR3 is TGTGCCAGCAGCCCCCTCGGGGCTACCACCCATGAGCAGTTCTTC.

J is TRBJ2-7 and V is TRBV5-6; D is undetermined. The V gene's germline CDR1 is SGHDT and CDR2 YYEEEE. V dropped 4 bases and J dropped 2 bases, with 7 bases sitting between them. The CDR3 sequence is 12 residues long. CDR3 residues: CASSRTTYEQYF. As DNA, the CDR3 is TGTGCCAGCAGCCGAACTACCTACGAGCAGTACTTC.

This chain uses TRBV7-6 with TRBJ2-7; D gene uncertain. With 4 bases removed from V and 2 bases from J, the gap between germline ends came to 12 bases. Germline V gives CDR1 SGHVS, CDR2 FNYEAQ. The CDR3 sequence is 14 residues long. Here the CDR3 reads CASSSVGSPYEQYF. The CDR3 nucleotides are TGTGCCAGCAGCTCCGTCGGCAGCCCCTACGAGCAGTACTTC.

The chain is built from TRBV18 and TRBJ2-7; possibly TRBD2 for D (6 bases). This CDR3 contains 19 residues. Germline CDR1 is KGHSH and CDR2 is LQKENI. V dropped 6 bases and J dropped 2 bases, with 29 bases sitting between them. The CDR3 sequence: CASSLMGGETKIITYEQYF. The DNA for the CDR3 is TGTGCCAGCTCCTTAATGGGGGGAGAAACCAAAATTATCACCTACGAGCAGTACTTC.

The chain couples TRBV4-2 to TRBJ2-5; perhaps TRBD2 as D (6 bases). The germline V gene has CDR1 LGHNA and CDR2 YNFKEQ. Trimming stripped 5 bases from V and 5 bases from J, with 12 bases between. There are 13 residues in the CDR3. The CDR3 nucleotides are TGTGCCAGCAGCTTCGGGGGAAAGGAGACCCAGTACTTC. Its protein is CASSFGGKETQYF.